Below, 27 T cell receptor beta chains from the same sample are listed, as sequenced in a study of T cells in Graves' hyperthyroidism and ophthalmopathy. Using RNA transcripts as the source, TCR beta CDR3 regions were amplified. The HTBI set primed first-round TCR CDR3 RT-PCR. TCRdb ran MiXCR on the multiplex PCR reads and lists one entry per CDR3 protein. The sample shows about 37,000 distinct CDR3 sequences, roughly 50% of them seen only once. The sample was blood. The receptors shown here come from a man aged 35 to 55 with Graves' ophthalmopathy.

This clonotype was counted at least ten times. The rearrangement uses TRBV18 and TRBJ1-6, with D tentatively TRBD1 (6 bases). CDR1 KGHSH and CDR2 LQKENI come from the germline V gene. The length of the CDR3 is 13 residues. Trimming removed 5 bases from V and 7 bases from J, with 9 bases in between. The CDR3 protein is CASSNQGNSPLHF. Here the CDR3 DNA reads TGTGCCAGCTCAAACCAGGGGAATTCACCCCTCCACTTT.

The chain is built from TRBV5-6 and TRBJ2-7; the match to TRBD1 covers 9 bases. The ends lost 4 bases at V and 5 bases at J; junction bases unmatched: 7. Germline CDR1 is SGHDT and CDR2 is YYEEEE. The CDR3 sequence is 14 residues long. CDR3 loop: CASSPGQGRDEQYF. The CDR3 coding sequence is TGTGCCAGCAGCCCGGGACAGGGAAGGGACGAGCAGTACTTC.

By proportion, this clonotype is medium-sized. The V call is TRBV7-2, the J call TRBJ1-6; D not resolved. Germline CDR1 and CDR2: SGHTA and FQGNSA. The CDR3 contains 15 residues. Trimming took 2 bases from V and 5 from J, leaving 10 bases between them. CDR3 nucleotides: TGTGCCAGCAGCTTAAGGGCAGGTGATAATTCACCCCTCCACTTT. Encoded protein: CASSLRAGDNSPLHF.

This clonotype has only one observation. V is TRBV2 and J is TRBJ1-2; possible D gene TRBD1, 5 bases. The germline CDR1 and CDR2 sequences are SNHLY and FYNNEI. Trimming cost V 3 bases and J 4 bases, with 9 bases left between them. The CDR3 consists of 13 residues. The CDR3, as DNA: TGTGCCAGCAGTGAGCGGGGGTTCTATGGCTACACCTTC. This sequence encodes CASSERGFYGYTF.

V is TRBV13 and J is TRBJ1-1, with D hard to call. V gave up 3 bases and J gave up 8 bases, with 19 bases separating them. From germline, CDR1 is PRHDT and CDR2 FYEKMQ (reference sequence). The CDR3 extends over 15 amino acids. The CDR3 DNA reads as TGTGCCAGCAGCTTGAGGGTGGGGTCTGGCACGGAAGCTTTCTTT. Translation gives CASSLRVGSGTEAFF.

V and J are TRBV5-6 and TRBJ2-7, with 9 nucleotides matching TRBD2. The CDR3 covers 18 residues. The trim removed 7 bases at V and 3 bases at J, leaving 20 bases unmatched. In germline, CDR1 is SGHDT, CDR2 YYEEEE. The CDR3 loop is CASGYRTSGYWTFYEQYF. The CDR3 bases are TGTGCCAGCGGCTATAGAACTAGCGGGTATTGGACCTTCTACGAGCAGTACTTC. The full variable domain, completed using reference TRBV5-6 and TRBJ2-7, is DAGVTQSPTHLIKTRGQQVTLRCSPKSGHDTVSWYQQALGQGPQFIFQYYEEEERQRGNFPDRFSGHQFPNYSSELNVNALLLGDSALYLCASGYRTSGYWTFYEQYFGPGTRLTVT.

This clonotype was observed a few times. The chain is built from TRBV10-3 and TRBJ1-2, with D maybe TRBD1 (5 bases). This CDR3 is 14 amino acids long. V was cut by 3 bases and J by 5 bases, with 13 bases left in between. Looked up from germline, CDR1 is ENHRY and CDR2 is SYGVKD. CDR3: CAISERDGWYGYTF. CDR3 nucleotide sequence: TGTGCCATCAGTGAACGGGACGGCTGGTATGGCTACACCTTC.

The table lists this clonotype with many counts. This chain joins TRBV4-1 and TRBJ1-5, with D possibly matching TRBD1 (5 bases). V shed 4 bases and J shed 5 bases, with 9 bases lying between them. Germline CDR1 reads MGHRA; CDR2 reads YSYEKL. This CDR3 has 13 amino acids. CDR3 sequence reads: CASSPQEDQPQHF. The DNA for the CDR3 is TGCGCCAGCAGCCCACAGGAGGATCAGCCCCAGCATTTT.

This clonotype is labeled as medium-sized (0.01 to 0.1%). The V gene is TRBV19, the J gene TRBJ1-2; D possibly corresponds to TRBD1 (5 bases). This CDR3 is built from 14 residues. CDR1 LNHDA and CDR2 SQIVND come from the germline V gene (reference sequence). Trimming took off 6 bases at V and 3 bases at J, with 14 bases between the two ends. CDR3 nucleotides: TGTGCCAGTAGGGTCGGCGGGACCGACTATGGCTACACCTTC. Its translation is CASRVGGTDYGYTF.

This sequence joins TRBV7-8 and TRBJ2-3, with D hard to call. Germline V gives CDR1 SGHVS, CDR2 FQNEAQ. The V and J ends lost 1 base and 1 base respectively, with 9 bases between them. The CDR3 runs 15 residues. The CDR3 DNA follows: TGTGCCAGCAGCTTAGGAGCTGCACGCACAGATACGCAGTATTTT. It encodes CASSLGAARTDTQYF.

The rearrangement links TRBV2 to TRBJ1-1; TRBD1 might be the D (5 bases). CDR3 length: 15 amino acids. V lost 3 bases, J lost 0 bases, and 11 bases lay in between. Germline V gives CDR1 SNHLY, CDR2 FYNNEI. CDR3 coding DNA: TGTGCCAGCAGTGACGTCCGGGGCGTGAACACTGAAGCTTTCTTT. As protein: CASSDVRGVNTEAFF.

The chain employs TRBV6-9 and TRBJ2-2; no clear D gene. The CDR3 runs 9 residues. The germline CDR1 and CDR2 sequences are MNHGY and SVAAGI. Trimming took off 7 bases at V and 6 bases at J, with 0 bases between the two ends. This chain's CDR3 is CASTGELFF. The DNA for the CDR3 is TGTGCCAGCACCGGGGAGCTGTTTTTT.

In its sample, this clonotype was seen many times. V and J are TRBV3-1 and TRBJ2-5; 7 nucleotides match TRBD1. The CDR3 sequence is 14 residues long. J gave up 5 bases and V 4 bases, and 7 bases lay outside the gene matches. Germline values: CDR1 LGHDT, CDR2 YNNKEL (reference sequence). The CDR3 loop reads CASSRGDSDETQYF. CDR3 DNA sequence: TGTGCCAGCAGCCGAGGGGACAGTGATGAGACCCAGTACTTC.

V gene TRBV5-1 combines with J gene TRBJ1-1, with D hard to call. Between the trimmed V and J ends, which lost 0 bases and 2 bases, there was a span of 8 bases. The CDR3 consists of 14 residues. In germline, CDR1 is SGHRS, CDR2 YFSETQ. CDR3 region: CASSLEQRNTEAFF. CDR3 bases: TGCGCCAGCAGCTTGGAGCAGCGTAACACTGAAGCTTTCTTT.

V gene TRBV12-5 combines with J gene TRBJ2-5, with D possibly matching TRBD2 (5 bases). Germline CDR1 and CDR2: LGHNT and FRNRAP. V was clipped by 3 bases and J by 5 bases, with 13 bases between them. The CDR3 is made up of 14 amino acids. For the CDR3, the DNA is TGTGCTAGTGGTTTAGAGTGGACGGGGGAGACCCAGTACTTC. Amino acids: CASGLEWTGETQYF.

By its share, this clonotype is medium-sized (0.01 to 0.1%). This chain uses TRBV7-2 with TRBJ2-7; D is unresolved. The CDR3 covers 11 residues. CDR1 SGHTA and CDR2 FQGNSA come from the germline V gene. The V and J ends lost 5 bases and 7 bases respectively, with 9 bases between them. The CDR3 DNA follows: TGTGCCAGCAGCCGTAGGGAAGAGCAGTACTTC. As protein: CASSRREEQYF.

This clonotype was counted ten times or more. The chain recombines TRBV6-1 with TRBJ1-4; D call uncertain. The V gene's germline CDR1 is MNHNS and CDR2 SASEGT. Trimming removed 5 bases at V and 0 bases at J, with 7 bases between. This CDR3 has 14 amino acids. CDR3 bases: TGTGCCAGCAGTCTAAGGGCAACTAATGAAAAACTGTTTTTT. As protein: CASSLRATNEKLFF.

This clonotype is a singleton in its sample. The CDR3 does not close with the conserved phenylalanine or tryptophan, likely indicating a read error. The chain employs TRBV18 and TRBJ1-4; 8 bases align to TRBD1. CDR3 size: 15 residues. Unmatched junction bases numbered 3, after V lost 2 bases and J lost 4 bases. Germline V lookup: CDR1 KGHSH, CDR2 LQKENI. In DNA form, the CDR3 reads TGTGCCAGCTCACCAAACAGGGGGATTAATGAAAAACTGTTTTCT. It codes for CASSPNRGINEKLFS.

This clonotype was observed at least ten times. The J gene is TRBJ2-3, the V gene TRBV20-1; D ambiguous. CDR1 and CDR2 (germline): DFQATT, SNEGSKA (reference sequence). The germline V and J ends were trimmed by 3 bases and 2 bases, with 6 bases remaining between them. There are 12 residues in the CDR3. The CDR3 here is CSAREPTDTQYF. The CDR3 nucleotides are TGCAGTGCTAGGGAGCCCACAGATACGCAGTATTTT.

V usage is TRBV10-1 and J usage is TRBJ2-7, with a tentative D call TRBD1 (5 bases). The germline V gene encodes CDR1 WNHNN and CDR2 SYGVQD (reference sequence). V was shortened by 0 bases and J by 5 bases, with 11 bases between the two germline ends. The length of the CDR3 is 14 residues. DNA for the CDR3: TGCGCCAGCAGTGAGTCGGGGCCGCTAGACGAGCAGTACTTC. Its protein is CASSESGPLDEQYF.

Comment on this clonotype: Germline and junction disagree at one end, which may indicate a read error. The rearrangement uses TRBV5-1 and TRBJ2-7; 9 nucleotides agree with TRBD2. The germline CDR1 and CDR2 sequences are SGHRS and YFSETQ. The length of the CDR3 is 18 residues. The CDR3 region has the DNA TGCGCCAGCAGCTTGGGGGGGCTAGCGGGAAGAGGAACCGGGGAGCTGTACTTC. It encodes CASSLGGLAGRGTGELYF.

CDR3 DNA: TGTGCCAGCAGCAAGGGGCTAGCGGGAAATGAGCAGTTCTTC. This translates into CASSKGLAGNEQFF. The chain couples TRBV7-9 to TRBJ2-1; the match to TRBD2 covers 9 bases. Unmatched junction bases numbered 6, after V lost 5 bases and J lost 7 bases. Germline V gene sequence: CDR1 SEHNR, CDR2 FQNEAQ (reference sequence). This CDR3 has 14 residues.

This clonotype was counted ten times or more. The chain joins TRBV6-1 to TRBJ1-2; no clear D gene. With 2 bases removed from V and 1 base from J, the gap between germline ends came to 2 bases. The CDR3 is made up of 12 amino acids. Per germline, CDR1 MNHNS and CDR2 SASEGT. CDR3 DNA sequence: TGTGCCAGCAGTGAAATTAACTATGGCTACACCTTC. Translation: CASSEINYGYTF.

This chain connects TRBV6-1 to TRBJ1-5, with D unresolved. V lost 9 bases and J 3 bases, leaving 9 bases between the germline ends. The CDR3 length is 12 residues. Germline CDR1 reads MNHNS; CDR2 reads SASEGT. CDR3 sequence reads: CASGVHNQPQHF. The CDR3 bases are TGTGCCAGTGGAGTTCACAATCAGCCCCAGCATTTT.

This clonotype was counted a single time. The gene calls are TRBV7-3 and TRBJ2-7; D assignment may be TRBD1 or TRBD2 (5 bases each). This CDR3 has 12 residues. Trimming pared 2 bases from V and 7 bases from J, leaving 9 bases between. Germline V lookup: CDR1 SGHTA, CDR2 FQGTGA. CDR3 protein: CASSLPGREQYF. The DNA of the CDR3 is TGTGCCAGCAGCTTACCGGGACGTGAGCAGTACTTC.

A few counts support this clonotype. No conserved phenylalanine or tryptophan ends this CDR3, so it is likely a read error. The rearrangement joins TRBV6-2 or TRBV6-3 to TRBJ2-5, with D unclear. CDR1 is MNHEY and CDR2 is SVGEGT in the germline V gene. This CDR3 is built from 11 residues. The CDR3 nucleotides read TGCGCCAGCAGTCCAGAAGAGACCCAGTACCTC. Amino acids: CASSPEETQYL.

V is TRBV5-1 and J is TRBJ1-4, with D maybe TRBD1 (5 bases). The germline V and J ends were trimmed by 0 bases and 0 bases, with 9 bases remaining between them. The CDR3 totals 16 residues. Germline V lookup: CDR1 SGHRS, CDR2 YFSETQ. CDR3 DNA sequence: TGCGCCAGCAGCTTGGAACAGGCTGCAACTAATGAAAAACTGTTTTTT. It yields the protein CASSLEQAATNEKLFF.